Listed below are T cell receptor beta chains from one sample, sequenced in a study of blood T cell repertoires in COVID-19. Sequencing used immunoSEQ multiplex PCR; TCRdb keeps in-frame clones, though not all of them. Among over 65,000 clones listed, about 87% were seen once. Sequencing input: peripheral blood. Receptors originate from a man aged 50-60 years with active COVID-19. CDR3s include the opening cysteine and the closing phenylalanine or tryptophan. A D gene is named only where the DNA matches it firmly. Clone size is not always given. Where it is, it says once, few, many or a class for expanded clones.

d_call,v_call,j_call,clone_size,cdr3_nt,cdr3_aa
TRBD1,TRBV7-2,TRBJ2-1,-,TGTGCCAGCAGCAGGGACAGATCCTTCTACAATGAGCAGTTCTTC,CASSRDRSFYNEQFF
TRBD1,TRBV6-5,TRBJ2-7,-,TGTGCCAGCAGTTCGACAGGGGACCTCTACGAGCAGTACTTC,CASSSTGDLYEQYF
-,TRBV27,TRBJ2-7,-,TGTGCCAGCAGTTCTAGGGGACTCTTTTACGAGCAGTACTTC,CASSSRGLFYEQYF
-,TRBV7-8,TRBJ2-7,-,TGTGCCAGCAGCTTATACCAGGTGGAGCAGTACTTC,CASSLYQVEQYF
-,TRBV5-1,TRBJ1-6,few,TGCGCCAGCAGCTTGACTCAGGGTGGTTCACCCCTCCACTTT,CASSLTQGGSPLHF
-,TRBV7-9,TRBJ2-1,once,TGTGCCAGCAGCCCGGTGGGCCCCTACAATGAGCAGTTCTTC,CASSPVGPYNEQFF
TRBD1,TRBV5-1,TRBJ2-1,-,TGCGCCAGCAGCCAAGGGAGTACAGGGGTAAATGAGCAGTTCTTC,CASSQGSTGVNEQFF
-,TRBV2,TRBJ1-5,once,TGTGCCAGCAGTGAAGGGACTTCGACCAATCAGCCCCAGCATTTT,CASSEGTSTNQPQHF
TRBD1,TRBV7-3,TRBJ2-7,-,TGTGCCAGCAGCCCTGGACAGGGCTTAAGCTCCTACGAGCAGTACTTC,CASSPGQGLSSYEQYF
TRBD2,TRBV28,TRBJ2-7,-,TGTGCCAGCAGTCCCCCAGGGACTAGCGGGAGGGCCTACGAGCAGTACTTC,CASSPPGTSGRAYEQYF
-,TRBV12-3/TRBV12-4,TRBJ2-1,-,TGTGCCAGCACCTCACCGGGGAATGAGCAGTTCTTC,CASTSPGNEQFF
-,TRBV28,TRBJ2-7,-,TGTGCCAGCCGGTTGAGCCCTTACGAGCAGTACTTC,CASRLSPYEQYF
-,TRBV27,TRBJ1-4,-,TGTGCCAGCAGAAATACAGGGACGCTTAATGAAAAACTGTTTTTT,CASRNTGTLNEKLFF
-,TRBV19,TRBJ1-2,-,TGTGCCAGTAACCCTCGCCAGGGGATCTCCTATGGCTACACCTTC,CASNPRQGISYGYTF
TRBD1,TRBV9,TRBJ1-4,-,TGTGCCAGCAGTTCGTATACAGGGGGCGACGCTGAAAAACTGTTTTTT,CASSSYTGGDAEKLFF
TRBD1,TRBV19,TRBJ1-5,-,TGTGCCAGTAGTATAACAGGGGAGCGTAGTCAGCCCCAGCATTTT,CASSITGERSQPQHF
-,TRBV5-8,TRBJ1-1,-,TGTGCCAGCAGCTTGGGGGGGGTGGACACTGAAGCTTTCTTT,CASSLGGVDTEAFF
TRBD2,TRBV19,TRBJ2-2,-,TGTGCCAGTAGTATTGGGAGACTAGCGGACAACAGGGAGCTGTTTTTT,CASSIGRLADNRELFF
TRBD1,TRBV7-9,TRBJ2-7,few,TGTGCCAGCAGCTCCAGGGGGCCGAGGGAAGAGCAGTACTTC,CASSSRGPREEQYF
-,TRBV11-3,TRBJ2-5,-,TGTGCCAGCAGCTTAGTCGGGGTGGAGACCCAGTACTTC,CASSLVGVETQYF
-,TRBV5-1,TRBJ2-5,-,TGCGCCAGCAACCCTCGTGGCGGGGAAGGTGGGACCCAGTACTTC,CASNPRGGEGGTQYF
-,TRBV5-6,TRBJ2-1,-,TGTGCCAGCAGCTTAGGAGGGGCCTCTTCCTACAATGAGCAGTTCTTC,CASSLGGASSYNEQFF
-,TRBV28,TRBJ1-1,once,TGTGCCAGCAGTTTTTCCGTGAACACTGAAGCTTTCTTT,CASSFSVNTEAFF
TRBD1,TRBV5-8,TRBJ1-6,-,TGTGCCAGCAGTTCTAGACAGGGGGGGTCACCCCTCCACTTT,CASSSRQGGSPLHF
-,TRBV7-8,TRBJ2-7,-,TGTGCCAGCAGCTATACCGGGAGAGTCTACGAGCAGTACTTC,CASSYTGRVYEQYF
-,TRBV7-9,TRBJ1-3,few,TGTGCCAGCAGACTGAGCTCTGGAAACACCATATATTTT,CASRLSSGNTIYF
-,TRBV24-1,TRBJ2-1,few,TGTGCCACCAGTGTTGCGCGTGAGCAGTTCTTC,CATSVAREQFF
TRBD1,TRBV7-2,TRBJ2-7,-,TGTGCCAGCAGCTTACGTTCGGGACAGTCTACGGAGCAGTACTTC,CASSLRSGQSTEQYF
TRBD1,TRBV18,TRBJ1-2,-,TGTGCCAGCTCACCGGACAGGGGCTATGGCTACACCTTC,CASSPDRGYGYTF
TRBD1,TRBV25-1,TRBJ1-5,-,TGTGCCAGCAGTGATACAGGGGGAGTGGGGCCCCAGCATTTT,CASSDTGGVGPQHF
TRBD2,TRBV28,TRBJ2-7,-,TGTGCCAGACCCCCCCCGAATAGCGGGGGTATGAAGCAGTACTTC,CARPPPNSGGMKQYF
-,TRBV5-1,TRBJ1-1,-,TGCGCCAGCAGCTTGGGGCACAGGAACACTGAAGCTTTCTTT,CASSLGHRNTEAFF
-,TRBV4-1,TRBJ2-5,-,TGCGCCAGCAGCCAAGATAGAGAGGGCCTGGAGACCCAGTACTTC,CASSQDREGLETQYF
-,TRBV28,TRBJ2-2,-,TGTGCCAGCAGTTTTGCGGGCGCGAACACCGGGGAGCTGTTTTTT,CASSFAGANTGELFF
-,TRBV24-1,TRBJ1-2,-,TGTGCCACCAGTGATGGGGGCCGTTCCTCCTATGGCTACACCTTC,CATSDGGRSSYGYTF
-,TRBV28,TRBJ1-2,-,TGTGCCAGCACCAGACAGGCACGTCCGGGGGGCTACACCTTC,CASTRQARPGGYTF
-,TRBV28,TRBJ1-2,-,TGTGCCAGCGAAGGGGGGGGAAATGGCTACACCTTC,CASEGGGNGYTF
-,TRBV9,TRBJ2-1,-,TGTGCCAGCAGCGTTGAGGAGAATGAGCAGTTCTTC,CASSVEENEQFF
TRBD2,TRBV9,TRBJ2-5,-,TGTGCCAGCAGCGCGGCGGGGGGGCCAGGGGAGACCCAGTACTTC,CASSAAGGPGETQYF
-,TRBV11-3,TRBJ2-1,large,TGTGCCAGCAGCCCCGCCTCCGGGGGTGAGCAGTTCTTC,CASSPASGGEQFF
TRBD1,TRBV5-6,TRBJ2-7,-,TGTGCCAGCAGCTTGGCCGGACAGGCCTACGAGCAGTACTTC,CASSLAGQAYEQYF